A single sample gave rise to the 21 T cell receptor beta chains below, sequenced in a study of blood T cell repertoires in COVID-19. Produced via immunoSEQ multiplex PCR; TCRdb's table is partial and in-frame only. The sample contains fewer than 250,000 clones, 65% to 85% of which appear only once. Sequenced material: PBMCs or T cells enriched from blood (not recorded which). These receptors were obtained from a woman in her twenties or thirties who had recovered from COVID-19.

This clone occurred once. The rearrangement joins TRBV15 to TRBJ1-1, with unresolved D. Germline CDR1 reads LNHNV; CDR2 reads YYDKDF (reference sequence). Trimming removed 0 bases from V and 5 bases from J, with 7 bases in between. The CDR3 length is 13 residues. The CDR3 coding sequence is TGTGCCACCAGCAGAGAGGGCAGGACTGAAGCTTTCTTT. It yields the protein CATSREGRTEAFF.

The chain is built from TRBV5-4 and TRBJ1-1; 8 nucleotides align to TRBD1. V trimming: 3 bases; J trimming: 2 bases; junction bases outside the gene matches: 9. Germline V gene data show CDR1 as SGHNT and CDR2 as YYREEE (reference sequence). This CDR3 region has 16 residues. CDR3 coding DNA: TGTGCCAGCAGCTCGAAAAAGGACAGGGTTAACACTGAAGCTTTCTTT. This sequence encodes CASSSKKDRVNTEAFF.

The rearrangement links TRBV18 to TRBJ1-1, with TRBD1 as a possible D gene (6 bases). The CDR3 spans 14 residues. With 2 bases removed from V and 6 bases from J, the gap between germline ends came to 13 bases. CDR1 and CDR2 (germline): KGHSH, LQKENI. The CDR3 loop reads CASSPVQGPAEAFF. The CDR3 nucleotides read TGTGCCAGCTCACCAGTACAGGGACCGGCTGAAGCTTTCTTT.

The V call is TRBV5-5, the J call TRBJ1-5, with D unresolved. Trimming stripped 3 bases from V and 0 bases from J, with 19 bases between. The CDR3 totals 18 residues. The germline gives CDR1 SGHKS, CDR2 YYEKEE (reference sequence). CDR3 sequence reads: CASSSLLRVADSNQPQHF. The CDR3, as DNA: TGTGCCAGCAGCTCCCTCCTGCGAGTGGCGGATAGCAATCAGCCCCAGCATTTT.

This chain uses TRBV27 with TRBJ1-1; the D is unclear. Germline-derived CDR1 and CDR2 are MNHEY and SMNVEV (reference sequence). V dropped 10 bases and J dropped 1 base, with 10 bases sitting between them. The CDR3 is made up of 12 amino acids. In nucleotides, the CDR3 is TGTGCCACCGGGAGGGAGAACACTGAAGCTTTCTTT. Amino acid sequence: CATGRENTEAFF.

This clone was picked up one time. CDR3 region: CASSLGGGAGANVLTF. For the CDR3, the DNA is TGCGCCAGCAGCTTGGGAGGAGGGGCTGGGGCCAACGTCCTGACTTTC. The chain recombines TRBV5-1 with TRBJ2-6, with D possibly being TRBD2 (6 bases). With 0 bases removed from V and 2 bases from J, the gap between germline ends came to 9 bases. Germline-derived CDR1 and CDR2 are SGHRS and YFSETQ. CDR3 length: 16 residues.

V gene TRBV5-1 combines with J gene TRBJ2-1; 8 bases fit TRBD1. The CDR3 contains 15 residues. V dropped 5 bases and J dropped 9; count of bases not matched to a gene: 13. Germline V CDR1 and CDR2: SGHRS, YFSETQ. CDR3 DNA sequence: TGCGCCAGCAGTCCCCAGGGGGCCAGCGCGGGTGAGCAGTTCTTC. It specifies CASSPQGASAGEQFF.

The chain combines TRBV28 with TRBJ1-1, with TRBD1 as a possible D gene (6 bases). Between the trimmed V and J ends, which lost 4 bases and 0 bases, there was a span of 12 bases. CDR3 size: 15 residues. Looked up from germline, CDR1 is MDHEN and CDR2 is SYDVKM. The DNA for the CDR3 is TGTGCCAGCAGTTGGGCAGGGGCCCTGAACACTGAAGCTTTCTTT. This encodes CASSWAGALNTEAFF.

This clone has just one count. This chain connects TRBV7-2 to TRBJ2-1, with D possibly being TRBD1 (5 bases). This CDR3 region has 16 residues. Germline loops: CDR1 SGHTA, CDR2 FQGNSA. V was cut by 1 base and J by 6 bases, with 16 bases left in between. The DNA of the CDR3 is TGTGCCAGCAGCTTAGTACTGGGGCCCTTTGCCAATGAGCAGTTCTTC. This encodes CASSLVLGPFANEQFF. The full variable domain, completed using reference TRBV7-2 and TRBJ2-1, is GAGVSQSPSNKVTEKGKDVELRCDPISGHTALYWYRQSLGQGLEFLIYFQGNSAPDKSGLPSDRFSAERTGGSVSTLTIQRTQQEDSAVYLCASSLVLGPFANEQFFGPGTRLTVL.

The CDR3 bases are TGTGCCAGAAGCTTCCTCAGATCCACCGACTACGAGCAGTACGTC. It yields the protein CARSFLRSTDYEQYV. The V and J genes are TRBV5-3 and TRBJ2-7; no clear D gene. TRBV5-3 is treated as an ORF (open reading frame) with a function not yet certain. The CDR3 covers 15 residues. V was pared by 2 bases and J by 3 bases, with 15 bases between.

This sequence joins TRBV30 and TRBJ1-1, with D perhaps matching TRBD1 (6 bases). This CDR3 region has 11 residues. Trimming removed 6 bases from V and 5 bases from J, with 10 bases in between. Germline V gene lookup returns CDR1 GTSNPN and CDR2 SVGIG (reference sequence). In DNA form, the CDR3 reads TGTGCCTGTAAACAGGGAACTGAAGCTTTCTTT. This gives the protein CACKQGTEAFF.

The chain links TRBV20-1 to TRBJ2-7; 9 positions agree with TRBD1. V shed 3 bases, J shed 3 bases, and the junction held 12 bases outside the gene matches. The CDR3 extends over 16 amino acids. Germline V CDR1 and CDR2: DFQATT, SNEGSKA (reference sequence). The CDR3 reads CSASRPPRDRDYEQYF. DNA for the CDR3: TGCAGTGCTAGTAGACCTCCTCGGGACAGGGACTACGAGCAGTACTTC.

In nucleotides, the CDR3 is TGTGCCAGCAGTTTATCGACAGGGGGACTTCCGAGCAATCAGCCCCAGCATTTT. It translates to CASSLSTGGLPSNQPQHF. J is TRBJ1-5 and V is TRBV28, with TRBD1 identical over 9 bases. This CDR3 has 18 amino acids. Germline V lookup: CDR1 MDHEN, CDR2 SYDVKM. V trimming: 1 base; J trimming: 1 base; junction bases outside the gene matches: 8.

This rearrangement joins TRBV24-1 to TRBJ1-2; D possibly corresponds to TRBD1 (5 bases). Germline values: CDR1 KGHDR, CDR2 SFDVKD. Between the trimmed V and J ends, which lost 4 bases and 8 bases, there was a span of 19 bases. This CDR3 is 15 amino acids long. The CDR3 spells CATSESQESPRGYTF. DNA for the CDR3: TGTGCCACCAGTGAATCACAGGAATCCCCTAGGGGCTACACCTTC.

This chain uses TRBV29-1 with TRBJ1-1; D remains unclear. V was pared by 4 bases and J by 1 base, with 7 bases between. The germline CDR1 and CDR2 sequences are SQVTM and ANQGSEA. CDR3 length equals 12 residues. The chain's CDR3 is CSVVYRNTEAFF. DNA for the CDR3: TGCAGCGTTGTATACAGGAACACTGAAGCTTTCTTT.

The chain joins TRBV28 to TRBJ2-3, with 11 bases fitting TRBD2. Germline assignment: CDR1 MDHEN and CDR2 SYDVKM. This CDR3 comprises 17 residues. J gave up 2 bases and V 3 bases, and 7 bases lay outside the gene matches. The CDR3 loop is CASSFSASGRSTDTQYF. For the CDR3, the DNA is TGTGCCAGCAGTTTTTCTGCTAGCGGGAGGTCCACAGATACGCAGTATTTT. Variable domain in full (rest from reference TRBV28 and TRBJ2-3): DVKVTQSSRYLVKRTGEKVFLECVQDMDHENMFWYRQDPGLGLRLIYFSYDVKMKEKGDIPEGYSVSREKKERFSLILESASTNQTSMYLCASSFSASGRSTDTQYFGPGTRLTVL.

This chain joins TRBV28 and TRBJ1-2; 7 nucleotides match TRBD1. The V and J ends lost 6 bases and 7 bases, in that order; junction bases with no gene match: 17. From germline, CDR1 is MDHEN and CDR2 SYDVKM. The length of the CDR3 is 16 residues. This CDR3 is CASRPHDRAEESGYTF. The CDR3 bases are TGTGCCAGCAGACCGCACGACAGGGCTGAAGAGAGTGGCTACACCTTC.

The CDR3 protein is CASSQTSGRLIYTDTQYF. CDR3 nucleotides: TGTGCCAGCAGCCAAACTAGCGGGAGGCTAATTTACACAGATACGCAGTATTTT. This chain connects TRBV27 to TRBJ2-3, with 12 bases matching TRBD2. Trimming at V came to 6 bases and at J to 2 bases, leaving 12 bases not matched to a gene. CDR3 length equals 18 residues. Germline CDR1 and CDR2: MNHEY and SMNVEV (reference sequence).

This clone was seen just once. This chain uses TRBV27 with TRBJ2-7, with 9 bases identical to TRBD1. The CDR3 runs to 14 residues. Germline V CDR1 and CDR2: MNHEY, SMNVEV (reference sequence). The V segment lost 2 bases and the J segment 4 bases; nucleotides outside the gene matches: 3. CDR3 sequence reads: CASSLLGQGYEQYF. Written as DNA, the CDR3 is TGTGCCAGCAGTTTACTGGGACAGGGATACGAGCAGTACTTC.

The DNA for the CDR3 is TGTGCCAGCAGTTTTCTGGGGGGAAAAGAGACCCAGTACTTC. Encoded protein: CASSFLGGKETQYF. J is TRBJ2-5 and V is TRBV27; D perhaps matches TRBD2 (6 bases). Deletions cut 3 bases from V and 3 bases from J, with 11 bases between. This CDR3 has 14 residues. Germline V gene data show CDR1 as MNHEY and CDR2 as SMNVEV (reference sequence).

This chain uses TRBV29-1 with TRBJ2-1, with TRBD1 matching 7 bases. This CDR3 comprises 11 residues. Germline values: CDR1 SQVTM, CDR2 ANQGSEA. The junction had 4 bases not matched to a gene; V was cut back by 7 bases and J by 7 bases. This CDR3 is CSGDRVNEQFF. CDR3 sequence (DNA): TGCAGCGGTGACAGGGTAAATGAGCAGTTCTTC.